This T cell receptor (beta chain) was sequenced during a study of cytomegalovirus exposure and HLA in healthy donors. Looking at the study overall: There were approximately 85 million unique TCRs (from HLA-typed donors) in an early data release. Overall study results and limits: Sequencing likely produced, as an artifact, a cluster of highly shared sequence variants. As a later analysis showed, a missense DCLRE1C variant was linked to trimming of TCR beta V- and J-genes. Earlier analysis yielded a pattern in which most TCR beta V segments were productive about 87% or about 30% of the time.

The germline gives CDR1 LNHDA, CDR2 SQIVND (reference sequence). Trimming removed 7 bases from V and 1 base from J; junction bases left unmatched: 6. The CDR3 is made up of 15 amino acids. PCR was performed using 60 Vbeta and 13 Jbeta primers. Method: immunoSEQ multiplex PCR; TCRdb's copy keeps in-frame clones and lacks some. The sample shows 150,000 to 200,000 clones, 85% to 90% of them seen only once. A word on this clone: The target antigen is unknown.

This receptor was obtained from a young woman in good health and CMV-seronegative. This chain links TRBV19 with TRBJ1-5; 8 nucleotides align to TRBD1. The specimen was PBMCs. The DNA of the CDR3 is TGTGCCAGTACTTTGACAGGGGCGAGCAATCAGCCCCAGCATTTT. This gives the protein CASTLTGASNQPQHF.